This record covers a single T cell receptor beta chain. Its binding antigen is unknown. The CDR3 starts with the cysteine, ends with the phenylalanine, and has 14 residues. The coding DNA is unavailable. CDR1 and CDR2 (ENHRY, SYGVKD) derive from the germline V gene. These data belong to a study of CXCR3-negative and CXCR3-positive naive CD8 T cells (dated by TCRdb to about 2019). Notes on the research overall: About 135 million TRB reads were obtained in total, roughly 1.5 +/- 0.3 million reads per library. Diversity and physicochemical repertoire analyses covered roughly eleven donors pooled from two independent experiments. Naive subsets from several donors and memory cells from 3 donors were included in the TRBV-TRBJ cluster analysis. Broader findings and caveats from the paper: Because surface CD5, which is linked to self-reactivity in mice, was comparable between the naive subsets, TCR interaction strength was also inferred from the physicochemical properties of TRB CDR3s. Within the same donor, TRBV-TRBJ usage looked similar between naive CXCR3-negative and CXCR3-positive cells, but memory cells had distinct patterns. Because CXCR3 expression was partially decreased after cryopreservation, freshly isolated PBMCs were used for most assays. Compared with CXCR3-negative naive cells, CXCR3-positive naive cells had TRB CDR3s with higher hydrophobicity (lower Kidera factor 4), lower energy, and higher strength and volume indices. Both naive subsets had comparably high repertoire diversity, while memory CD8+ T cells had much lower repertoire diversity.

For every CD8+ T cell subset, approximately 330,000 cells were flow-sorted straight into RLT lysis buffer, and each subset was sorted in triplicate. Naive CD8+ T cells were defined stringently as CD45RO-CCR7+CD27+CD95- to exclude memory contaminants. Peripheral blood mononuclear cells were isolated from buffy coats by standard density gradient centrifugation. A FACSAria III was used to flow-sort naive CD8+ T cells into CXCR3-negative and CXCR3-positive populations. An RNeasy Mini Kit was used to extract total RNA from the sorted cells. Sequencing used a NextSeq 550. The Human TCR Profiling Kit (MiLaboratory) was used to make UMI-labeled 5' RACE TRB cDNA libraries. The full amount of extracted RNA was used for cDNA synthesis, and the full amount of resulting cDNA was used for PCR amplification. Libraries were prepared in parallel with an identical number of PCR cycles. The authors' pipeline ran thus. MIGEC and MiXCR extracted about 48,000 +/- 9,800 unique UMI-labeled TRB cDNA molecules per library, requiring at least two reads per UMI. On average, about 40,000 +/- 10,000 functional in-frame TRB CDR3 nucleotide clonotypes lacking stop codons were found per library. After downsampling to 5000 UMI-labeled TRB molecules per sample, diversity metrics such as normalized Shannon-Wiener and Chao1 were calculated in VDJtools. Clonotype-size-weighted physicochemical properties of the central five CDR3 residues (interaction energy, strength, volume and Kidera factor 4) were computed in VDJtools. Through TCRdb reprocessing, the reads give one entry per CDR3 protein sequence; DNA is omitted. These V and J calls derive from TCRdb rather than the authors' analysis. For this sample, the table gives about 98,000 distinct CDR3 sequences. The top ten hold less than 0.85% of the sample.

This clonotype was obtained from a human donor in good health. Some clones in this sample may be carry-over from other donors' samples. The chain joins TRBV10-3 to TRBJ2-1; without DNA, the TCRdb call of TRBD1 cannot be checked. The sample comprised naive CXCR3+ CD8+ T cells from blood. According to the study, the label for this sample's cell subset or site signals: CD45RO-CCR7+CD27+CD95- naive CD8+ T cells expressing CXCR3 (TNR3+). The CDR3 sequence is CAIGERGAHNEQFF.